This passage covers 6 T cell receptor beta chains from one sample sequenced in a study of blood T cell repertoires in COVID-19. Assay: immunoSEQ multiplex PCR; the TCRdb copy retains only in-frame clones and omits some. This table has 200,000 to 250,000 clones, approximately 80% appearing once. Specimen: PBMCs or T cells enriched from blood (not recorded which). Receptors were obtained from a man between 60 and 75 years old who had recovered from COVID-19.

This chain connects TRBV29-1 to TRBJ2-3; possible D gene TRBD2, 5 bases. The germline V gene encodes CDR1 SQVTM and CDR2 ANQGSEA. The length of the CDR3 is 15 residues. V was cut by 3 bases and J by 3 bases, with 16 bases left in between. CDR3 protein: CSVETLTRRTDTQYF. CDR3 coding DNA: TGCAGCGTTGAGACGTTGACAAGGAGGACAGATACGCAGTATTTT.

The chain recombines TRBV2 with TRBJ1-1; 11 bases fit TRBD1. The length of the CDR3 is 13 residues. The V gene end was trimmed by 6 bases and the J gene end by 6 bases; junction bases not matched to a gene: 3. Per the germline V gene, CDR1 is SNHLY and CDR2 is FYNNEI. The CDR3 region is CASRPGQGAEAFF. CDR3 coding DNA: TGTGCCAGCAGACCGGGACAGGGGGCTGAAGCTTTCTTT.

Of note for this clone: Additional DNA sequences in this sample encode the identical CDR3. The V and J genes are TRBV24-1 and TRBJ2-1; 8 bases match TRBD1. The CDR3 consists of 15 residues. Germline loops: CDR1 KGHDR, CDR2 SFDVKD. J lost 4 bases, V lost 3 bases, and 4 bases had no gene match. The CDR3 region is CATSDRDRRYNEQFF. The CDR3 DNA reads as TGTGCCACCAGTGATCGGGACAGGCGTTACAATGAGCAGTTCTTC.

The chain is built from TRBV27 and TRBJ2-5, with D perhaps matching TRBD1 (5 bases). CDR3 length equals 15 residues. Germline CDR1 is MNHEY and CDR2 is SMNVEV (reference sequence). Trimming stripped 2 bases from V and 2 bases from J, with 12 bases between. The CDR3 loop reads CASSLGAGMQETQYF. The CDR3 bases are TGTGCCAGCAGTTTAGGGGCAGGAATGCAAGAGACCCAGTACTTC.

This chain links TRBV2 with TRBJ1-6, with 10 nucleotides matching TRBD1. The CDR3 covers 15 residues. The germline CDR1 and CDR2 sequences are SNHLY and FYNNEI. Germline trimming cut 6 bases from V and 8 bases from J; bases unmatched to any gene: 7. CDR3 residues: CASRRQGAGDSPLHF. The CDR3 bases are TGTGCCAGCAGGCGACAGGGGGCAGGGGATTCACCCCTCCACTTT.

The chain links TRBV5-1 to TRBJ2-3; D is possibly TRBD2 (6 bases). Trimming pared 0 bases from V and 4 bases from J, leaving 12 bases between. The CDR3 has 15 residues. Germline V CDR1 and CDR2: SGHRS, YFSETQ. CDR3 loop: CASSLAEGTPDTQYF. The CDR3 bases are TGCGCCAGCAGCTTGGCCGAGGGGACTCCAGATACGCAGTATTTT.